This TCR beta chain was identified in a study of cytomegalovirus exposure and HLA in healthy donors. CDR3 length: 14 residues. V dropped 6 bases and J dropped 7 bases, with 15 bases sitting between them. Germline V CDR1 and CDR2: MNHEY, SMNVEV (reference sequence). In the PCR, 60 Vbeta and 13 Jbeta primers were used. Method: immunoSEQ multiplex PCR; TCRdb's copy keeps in-frame clones and lacks some. Of some 150,000 clones listed, under 85% are singletons. Sequenced input: PBMCs. The TCR sequence derives from a female donor in good health and CMV-seronegative. This chain connects TRBV27 to TRBJ1-4; D is unresolved. The CDR3 protein is CASRLGLPGEKLFF. Here the CDR3 DNA reads TGTGCCAGCAGACTCGGTTTACCCGGTGAAAAACTGTTTTTT.